This TCR beta chain was sequenced for a study of shared clonotypes between healthy human individuals. This clone came up once. This CDR3 contains 15 residues. Per the germline V gene, CDR1 is SNHLY and CDR2 is FYNNEI. Trimming removed 6 bases from V and 0 bases from J, with 12 bases in between. Some clones are missing from TCRdb's copy, which holds only in-frame ones; the method was immunoSEQ multiplex PCR. This table has millions of clones, 93% appearing once. The sequence came from a man aged 18 to 35 in good health. Some clones in this sample may be carry-over from other donors' samples. The chain employs TRBV2 and TRBJ2-4; D may be TRBD2 (5 bases). The sample comprised naive CD4+ T cells from PBMCs. Subset given: CD45RA+ positively selected. DNA for the CDR3: TGTGCCAGCAGAGATAAAGCGGTAGCCAAAAACATTCAGTACTTC. It is translated as CASRDKAVAKNIQYF. Together with reference TRBV2 and TRBJ2-4, the CDR3 gives the full variable domain: EPEVTQTPSHQVTQMGQEVILRCVPISNHLYFYWYRQILGQKVEFLVSFYNNEISEKSEIFDDQFSVERPDGSNFTLKIRSTKLEDSAMYFCASRDKAVAKNIQYFGAGTRLSVL.